This T cell receptor (beta chain) was documented in a study of blood T cell repertoires in COVID-19. Study details: Researchers got acute and convalescent COVID-19 samples from the United States, Italy and Spain.

Trimming left V 1 base short and J 6 bases short, with 12 bases between. The germline gives CDR1 LGHNT, CDR2 FRNRAP. The CDR3 covers 14 residues. Authors' analysis steps: It was from reference gene primer amplification that nucleated cell counts were estimated. TCRdb keeps only in-frame clones here, not all; method: immunoSEQ multiplex PCR. V, J and clone size are those of that table, while D and trimming were read from the DNA. In the table there are approximately 130,000 clones, about 76% of which are singletons. The sequence was obtained from a woman aged 60-70 years with active or convalescent COVID-19. The V and J genes are TRBV12-5 and TRBJ1-1, with D tentatively TRBD1 (5 bases). The sequenced material came from peripheral blood. The CDR3 nucleotides are TGTGCTAGTGGTTTGGAGGGCCGGGGGGCTGAAGCTTTCTTT. Protein sequence: CASGLEGRGAEAFF. Full variable domain (missing parts from reference TRBV12-5 and TRBJ1-1): DARVTQTPRHKVTEMGQEVTMRCQPILGHNTVFWYRQTMMQGLELLAYFRNRAPLDDSGMPKDRFSAEMPDATLATLKIQPSEPRDSAVYFCASGLEGRGAEAFFGQGTRLTVV.